The T cell receptor beta chain described here comes from a study of T cell changes during pregnancy in multiple sclerosis. TCRdb's table, derived via immunoSEQ multiplex PCR, lists solely in-frame clones and lacks some. The table includes 40,000 or so clones, more than 85% detected once. CDR3 length equals 14 residues. The germline V gene encodes CDR1 ENHRY and CDR2 SYGVKD. V was shortened by 3 bases and J by 1 base, with 7 bases between the two germline ends. This rearrangement joins TRBV10-3 to TRBJ1-5, with D maybe TRBD1 (6 bases). The TCR originated in a female donor with multiple sclerosis, enrolled in a pregnancy study. This sample comprised CD8+ T cells from peripheral blood mononuclear cells, obtained after pregnancy. This chain's CDR3 is CAISDRGSNQPQHF. In DNA form, the CDR3 reads TGTGCCATCAGTGACAGGGGCAGCAATCAGCCCCAGCATTTT.